These 30 T cell receptor beta chains originate from one sample sequenced in a study of long-term antiretroviral therapy in people with HIV. Survey level was the resolution at which the v3.0 immunoSEQ assay ran. Using immunoSEQ multiplex PCR, the repertoire was profiled, and TCRdb retains in-frame clones only, with some absent. The sample has more than 25,000 clones, approximately 80% seen once. The sample consisted of unsorted PBMCs, taken 3 years after starting antiretroviral therapy. The receptor set was obtained from a man in his forties with HIV.

The chain uses TRBV2 and TRBJ1-6, with unresolved D. There are 15 residues in the CDR3. Germline CDR1 and CDR2: SNHLY and FYNNEI. The ends were cut back, 0 bases at V and 7 bases at J, with 10 bases in the middle. CDR3 region: CASSEAIRENSPLHF. The CDR3 DNA reads as TGTGCCAGCAGTGAAGCGATAAGGGAAAATTCACCCCTCCACTTT. Based on the CDR3 plus reference TRBV2 and TRBJ1-6, the full variable domain is EPEVTQTPSHQVTQMGQEVILRCVPISNHLYFYWYRQILGQKVEFLVSFYNNEISEKSEIFDDQFSVERPDGSNFTLKIRSTKLEDSAMYFCASSEAIRENSPLHFGNGTRLTVT.

The V and J genes are TRBV6-5 and TRBJ1-4; D gene ambiguous. V lost 2 bases and J 3 bases, leaving 4 bases between the germline ends. Germline CDR1 MNHEY, CDR2 SVGAGI. CDR3 length equals 13 residues. The CDR3 bases are TGTGCCAGCAGTTACAGGGCTAATGAAAAACTGTTTTTT. It yields the protein CASSYRANEKLFF.

This chain joins TRBV2 and TRBJ2-3; possibly TRBD2 for D (7 bases). Trimming took off 6 bases at V and 6 bases at J, with 19 bases between the two ends. The CDR3 sequence is 15 residues long. Germline V gene data show CDR1 as SNHLY and CDR2 as FYNNEI. CDR3 in amino acids: CASRRGGQPSDTQYF. The CDR3 bases are TGTGCCAGCAGGAGGGGGGGACAACCCTCCGATACGCAGTATTTT.

In its sample, this clone was seen once. The gene calls are TRBV27 and TRBJ2-7; D call uncertain. Germline CDR1 MNHEY, CDR2 SMNVEV (reference sequence). This CDR3 is 14 amino acids long. V lost 6 bases and J lost 1, with 13 bases in between. Here the CDR3 reads CASSLTTGSYEQYF. The CDR3 region has the DNA TGTGCCAGCAGCTTAACGACTGGATCCTACGAGCAGTACTTC.

This rearrangement joins TRBV28 to TRBJ1-1, with unresolved D. V was clipped by 3 bases and J by 3 bases, with 5 bases between them. The CDR3 runs to 12 residues. The germline V gene encodes CDR1 MDHEN and CDR2 SYDVKM. As DNA, the CDR3 is TGTGCCAGCAGTTTCCGGGACACTGAAGCTTTCTTT. Protein: CASSFRDTEAFF.

DNA for the CDR3: TGTGCCAGCAGCCCGACCCAGGGTTACGAGCAGTACTTC. It specifies CASSPTQGYEQYF. The chain uses TRBV11-3 and TRBJ2-7, with a weak D call TRBD1 (5 bases). V was cut by 5 bases and J by 4 bases, with 12 bases left in between. This CDR3 contains 13 residues. From germline, CDR1 is SGHNT and CDR2 YENEEA.

This clone showed up just a few times. V usage is TRBV5-1 and J usage is TRBJ1-2; D gene uncertain. Germline-derived CDR1 and CDR2 are SGHRS and YFSETQ. This CDR3 is built from 12 residues. V lost 2 bases, J lost 4 bases, and 6 bases lay in between. The CDR3 is CASSFTSYGYTF. The CDR3 DNA sequence: TGCGCCAGCAGCTTCACTTCCTATGGCTACACCTTC.

CDR3 sequence reads: CASSLPSRQSSYEQYF. Here the CDR3 DNA reads TGTGCCAGCAGCTTGCCATCGAGACAGAGCTCCTACGAGCAGTACTTC. The chain has TRBV7-8 and TRBJ2-7; tentative D call: TRBD1 (5 bases). Germline-derived CDR1 and CDR2 are SGHVS and FQNEAQ. The CDR3 is 16 amino acids. The ends were cut back, 3 bases at V and 0 bases at J, with 15 bases in the middle.

V and J are TRBV27 and TRBJ2-7; 12 bases match TRBD2. Losses at the gene ends were 3 bases for V and 6 bases for J; bases not matched to a gene: 9. Germline lookup yields CDR1 MNHEY and CDR2 SMNVEV (reference sequence). This CDR3 is built from 16 residues. This chain's CDR3 is CASSLWTSGKFVEQYF. CDR3 nucleotide sequence: TGTGCCAGCAGTTTGTGGACTAGCGGGAAATTTGTCGAGCAGTACTTC.

CDR3 sequence: CASSLESGVQETQYF. The CDR3 region has the DNA TGTGCCAGCAGCTTAGAATCGGGGGTCCAAGAGACCCAGTACTTC. The genes are TRBV11-2 and TRBJ2-5; possible D gene TRBD2, 6 bases. V was trimmed by 0 bases and J by 1 base, leaving 9 bases between them. This CDR3 comprises 15 residues. Germline V CDR1 and CDR2: SGHAT, FQNNGV.

The J gene is TRBJ1-3, the V gene TRBV19; D unclear. CDR3 size: 13 residues. Trimming removed 7 bases at V and 2 bases at J, with 9 bases between. The germline V gene encodes CDR1 LNHDA and CDR2 SQIVND (reference sequence). The CDR3 DNA is TGTGCCAGTAAAGAGGGAACTGGAAACACCATATATTTT. It is translated as CASKEGTGNTIYF. The complete variable domain, with remaining parts taken from reference TRBV19 and TRBJ1-3, reads DGGITQSPKYLFRKEGQNVTLSCEQNLNHDAMYWYRQDPGQGLRLIYYSQIVNDFQKGDIAEGYSVSREKKESFPLTVTSAQKNPTAFYLCASKEGTGNTIYFGEGSWLTVV.

The chain couples TRBV4-3 to TRBJ1-4, with a weak D call TRBD1 (6 bases). CDR1 LGHNA and CDR2 YSLEER come from the germline V gene. This CDR3 region has 14 residues. V was cut by 4 bases and J by 7 bases, with 13 bases left in between. The CDR3 loop reads CASSLGSGVEKLFF. The CDR3 DNA is TGCGCCAGCAGCCTCGGATCAGGGGTTGAAAAACTGTTTTTT.

This chain connects TRBV5-8 to TRBJ1-5; the D gene is possibly TRBD1 (6 bases). The V and J ends lost 7 bases and 5 bases respectively, with 16 bases between them. Germline V gives CDR1 SGHTS, CDR2 YDEGEE. CDR3 length: 14 amino acids. CDR3 region: CASGGQGGYQPQHF. CDR3 DNA sequence: TGTGCCAGCGGGGGGCAGGGCGGGTATCAGCCCCAGCATTTT.

V is TRBV19 and J is TRBJ2-1; D unresolved. Trimming removed 1 base at V and 7 bases at J, with 14 bases between. This CDR3 spans 15 amino acids. Germline V gene lookup returns CDR1 LNHDA and CDR2 SQIVND (reference sequence). In DNA, the CDR3 is TGTGCCAGTAGTATAGGGGGTCTCCCGAGGAATGAGCAGTTCTTC. This encodes CASSIGGLPRNEQFF.

The chain carries TRBV5-4 and TRBJ2-7, with D perhaps TRBD1 (6 bases). Germline CDR1 reads SGHNT; CDR2 reads YYREEE (reference sequence). Deletions cut 2 bases from V and 3 bases from J, with 12 bases between. The CDR3 is made up of 14 amino acids. The chain's CDR3 is CASSFGTNDYEQYF. Written as DNA, the CDR3 is TGTGCCAGCAGCTTCGGGACAAACGACTACGAGCAGTACTTC.

This sequence joins TRBV5-8 and TRBJ2-5; 7 bases fit TRBD1. The CDR3 runs 13 residues. Germline loops: CDR1 SGHTS, CDR2 YDEGEE. After removal of 2 bases from V and 6 bases from J, the junction contained 4 bases not matched to a gene. The CDR3 DNA reads TGTGCCAGCAGCTTCACGAGGGGGCAGACCCAGTACTTC. Translated, it gives CASSFTRGQTQYF.

This sequence joins TRBV7-2 and TRBJ2-4, with 12 bases that match TRBD1. Looked up from germline, CDR1 is SGHTA and CDR2 is FQGNSA. The CDR3 spans 17 residues. V was pared by 6 bases and J by 6 bases, with 12 bases of the junction left unmatched. In DNA, the CDR3 is TGTGCCAGCAGACTAGGGACAGGGGGCGAGAGGGGAAACATTCAGTACTTC. Translation gives CASRLGTGGERGNIQYF.

This clone occurred once. This chain links TRBV5-4 with TRBJ2-3, with D perhaps being TRBD1 or TRBD2 (5 bases each). Deletions cut 4 bases from V and 4 bases from J, with 13 bases between. This CDR3 has 14 amino acids. Germline V gene data show CDR1 as SGHNT and CDR2 as YYREEE (reference sequence). The CDR3 region has the DNA TGTGCCAGCAGCGTCTGGGGGTTGGCAGATACGCAGTATTTT. This codes for CASSVWGLADTQYF.

This chain uses TRBV7-2 with TRBJ2-2; possibly TRBD2 for D (5 bases). The CDR3 contains 15 residues. Deletions cut 3 bases from V and 2 bases from J, with 10 bases between. Germline V gene data show CDR1 as SGHTA and CDR2 as FQGNSA. The CDR3 is CASSFSGINTGELFF. Written as DNA, the CDR3 is TGTGCCAGCAGCTTTTCCGGGATAAACACCGGGGAGCTGTTTTTT.

The J gene is TRBJ2-2, the V gene TRBV2, with 12 bases lining up with TRBD1. The junction had 2 bases not matched to a gene; V was cut back by 4 bases and J by 5 bases. The CDR3 length is 15 residues. In germline, CDR1 is SNHLY, CDR2 FYNNEI. The CDR3 coding sequence is TGTGCCAGCAGTGGGGACAGGGGGCGGACCGGGGAGCTGTTTTTT. As protein: CASSGDRGRTGELFF.

The chain couples TRBV7-9 to TRBJ2-7, with 12 bases fitting TRBD1. This CDR3 has 15 amino acids. Germline CDR1 SEHNR, CDR2 FQNEAQ (reference sequence). J lost 7 bases, V lost 5 bases, and 9 bases had no gene match. CDR3 nucleotide sequence: TGTGCCAGCAGCCCGTGGGGACAGGGGGCGTGGGAGCAGTACTTC. It encodes CASSPWGQGAWEQYF.

This chain joins TRBV23-1 and TRBJ1-6; no clear D gene. TRBV23-1 is an ORF, with its function uncertain. V was pared by 0 bases and J by 10 bases, with 7 bases between. The CDR3 totals 13 residues. CDR3 DNA: TGCGCCAGCAGTCAATCTTCAGGCTCACCCCTCCACTTT. Its protein product is CASSQSSGSPLHF.

V and J are TRBV7-9 and TRBJ1-1, with 8 bases aligning to TRBD1. Trimming removed 5 bases from V and 6 bases from J; junction bases left unmatched: 8. This CDR3 spans 14 amino acids. CDR1 is SEHNR, CDR2 FQNEAQ, per germline (reference sequence). The CDR3 coding sequence is TGTGCCAGCAGCACTAACAGGGGGGGTCCTGAAGCTTTCTTT. Its translation is CASSTNRGGPEAFF.

The rearrangement links TRBV27 to TRBJ2-7; D is uncertain. Per germline, CDR1 MNHEY and CDR2 SMNVEV (reference sequence). Deletions cut 6 bases from V and 6 bases from J, with 18 bases between. The CDR3 contains 14 residues. CDR3 sequence reads: CASRGTLGSLEQYF. CDR3 DNA: TGTGCCAGCAGGGGAACCCTGGGGTCGCTCGAGCAGTACTTC.

V is TRBV21-1 and J is TRBJ1-5. TRBV21-1 is listed as a pseudogene. The CDR3 spans 14 residues. As DNA, the CDR3 is TGTGCCAGCAGAAGTTGGTCCGGGGATCAGCCCCAGCATTTT. Amino acid sequence: CASRSWSGDQPQHF.

The chain joins TRBV15 to TRBJ1-1; possible D gene TRBD1, 6 bases. Germline CDR1 is LNHNV and CDR2 is YYDKDF (reference sequence). CDR3 size: 16 residues. The V gene lost 3 bases and the J gene lost 4 bases, with 18 bases spanning the gap. CDR3: CATSSTPMGGVTEAFF. CDR3 sequence (DNA): TGTGCCACCAGCAGTACCCCTATGGGGGGCGTCACTGAAGCTTTCTTT.

V and J are TRBV5-5 and TRBJ2-7; 7 bases fit TRBD2. The CDR3 has 15 residues. V lost 6 bases to trimming and J lost 2 bases; unmatched junction nucleotides: 11. Germline assignment: CDR1 SGHKS and CDR2 YYEKEE (reference sequence). CDR3 amino acids: CASIPGPSGTYEQYF. The CDR3 DNA reads TGTGCCAGCATCCCTGGGCCTAGCGGAACCTACGAGCAGTACTTC.

The sample holds a few counts of this clone. V gene TRBV10-3 combines with J gene TRBJ1-5; D gene uncertain. Deletions cut 0 bases from V and 1 base from J, with 7 bases between. The CDR3 runs 15 residues. Germline CDR1 reads ENHRY; CDR2 reads SYGVKD. The CDR3 spells CAISESGGSNQPQHF. DNA of the CDR3: TGTGCCATCAGTGAGTCTGGTGGAAGCAATCAGCCCCAGCATTTT.

The DNA of the CDR3 is TGTGCCAGCAGTTGGGGACAGGGGATTACCGGGGAGCTGTTTTTT. As protein: CASSWGQGITGELFF. The V gene is TRBV27, the J gene TRBJ2-2; TRBD1 matches at 10 bases. V trimming: 4 bases; J trimming: 5 bases; junction bases outside the gene matches: 4. This CDR3 contains 15 residues. Germline V CDR1 and CDR2: MNHEY, SMNVEV (reference sequence).

The V gene is TRBV6-1, the J gene TRBJ2-2; D may correspond to TRBD1 or TRBD2 (5 bases each). CDR1 MNHNS and CDR2 SASEGT come from the germline V gene. The ends were cut back, 7 bases at V and 6 bases at J, with 15 bases in the middle. This CDR3 spans 14 amino acids. The CDR3 is CASIVDRGPGELFF. Written as DNA, the CDR3 is TGTGCCAGCATAGTCGATAGGGGACCCGGGGAGCTGTTTTTT.